This is a list of T cell receptor beta chains from one sample in a study of a mutant IDH1 vaccine in newly diagnosed glioma. The repertoire was sequenced with immunoSEQ multiplex PCR; TCRdb's copy has only in-frame clones and lacks some. The sample lists 90,000 to 100,000 clones; around nine tenths were seen once. The source material was PBMCs, sampled from a glioma patient treated with radiotherapy, temozolomide or both. These receptors all come from a woman aged 45-65 years with glioma. Both conserved end residues are part of each CDR3. The order of the fields is V gene, D gene, clone size, J gene, CDR3 DNA, CDR3 protein. D genes are given only for firm matches. Some rows mark clone size as missing; the rest say once, few, many or name a class of expanded clone.

>TRBV27|NA|once|TRBJ2-4
TGTGCCAGCAGTTGGGGAAACCAAAACATTCAGTACTTC
CASSWGNQNIQYF
>TRBV28|NA|NA|TRBJ1-5
TGTGCCAGCAGTCACAGCAGGACAGCTCCAAATCAGCCCCAGCATTTT
CASSHSRTAPNQPQHF
>TRBV2|NA|NA|TRBJ1-5
TGTGCCAGCAGGAAGGAAGGTAATCAGCCCCAGCATTTT
CASRKEGNQPQHF
>TRBV10-3|NA|NA|TRBJ2-1
TGTGCCATCAGTGCCGCGGGCGATGAGCAGTTCTTC
CAISAAGDEQFF
>TRBV25-1|NA|NA|TRBJ2-3
TGTGCCAGCAGTCTGCGGCGCACAGATACGCAGTATTTT
CASSLRRTDTQYF
>TRBV6-1|NA|NA|TRBJ2-3
TGTGCCAGCAGTGGCCGAATCGGGACAAGCACAGATACGCAGTATTTT
CASSGRIGTSTDTQYF
>TRBV18|NA|NA|TRBJ1-5
TGTGCCAGCTCACTCCTGGAGGTGGGCAGCAATCAGCCCCAGCATTTT
CASSLLEVGSNQPQHF
>TRBV7-9|NA|NA|TRBJ2-2
TGTGCCAGCAGCCGACTGGCGGGACGGGCCGGGGAGCTGTTTTTT
CASSRLAGRAGELFF
>TRBV6-5|NA|NA|TRBJ1-6
TGTGCCAGCAGTTACGGTCAGGCAAATTCACCCCTCCACTTT
CASSYGQANSPLHF
>TRBV4-1|NA|NA|TRBJ1-1
TGCGCCAGCAGCCAAGTAAAAGGGGTCCTAGAAGCTTTCTTT
CASSQVKGVLEAFF
>TRBV7-3|NA|NA|TRBJ1-6
TGTGCCAGCAGCCCCACGGGCGGATATAATTCACCCCTCCACTTT
CASSPTGGYNSPLHF
>TRBV2|TRBD1|NA|TRBJ1-1
TGTGCCAGCAGTCTCACACAGGGGGTAGGGACTGAAGCTTTCTTT
CASSLTQGVGTEAFF
>TRBV7-2|TRBD2|once|TRBJ2-3
TGTGCCAGCAGCTCGCTAGCGGGAGGAATAGATACGCAGTATTTT
CASSSLAGGIDTQYF
>TRBV10-1|TRBD2|NA|TRBJ2-2
TGCGCCAGCAGTGTAGCGGGAGGTACCGGGGAGCTGTTTTTT
CASSVAGGTGELFF
>TRBV28|NA|NA|TRBJ1-1
TGTGCCAGCATCAGGGTCGTCGGCACTGAAGCTTTCTTT
CASIRVVGTEAFF
>TRBV15|NA|NA|TRBJ2-3
TGTGCCACCAGCAGAGAGAGGGGGGCTCTTAATCCAGATACGCAGTATTTT
CATSRERGALNPDTQYF
>TRBV30|TRBD1|NA|TRBJ1-2
TGTGCCTGGAGCGTTGGAGTGACAGGGGCTAACTATGGCTACACCTTC
CAWSVGVTGANYGYTF
>TRBV7-9|NA|NA|TRBJ1-1
TGTGCCAGCAGCTTAGGCAGGGCTGGGATGAACACTGAAGCTTTCTTT
CASSLGRAGMNTEAFF
>TRBV6-6|NA|NA|TRBJ2-7
TGTGCCAGCAGTTACAGGAGCTCCTACGAGCAGTACTTC
CASSYRSSYEQYF
>TRBV18|TRBD1|NA|TRBJ2-2
TGTGCCAGCTCACCGGCACAGGGGGCGCAGACCGGGGAGCTGTTTTTT
CASSPAQGAQTGELFF
>TRBV6-5|TRBD2|NA|TRBJ2-7
TGTGCCAGCATCAAAAAGCGGGAGGCTTCCTACGAGCAGTACTTC
CASIKKREASYEQYF
>TRBV2|NA|NA|TRBJ1-1
TGTGCCAGCAGGGGAATGAACACTGAAGCTTTCTTT
CASRGMNTEAFF
>TRBV7-9|NA|few|TRBJ1-4
TGTGCCAGCAGCTTCAGGTTACAGAATGAAAAACTGTTTTTT
CASSFRLQNEKLFF
>TRBV9|TRBD1|NA|TRBJ1-3
TGTGCCAGCAGCCCGACAGGGGCAGGAAACACCATATATTTT
CASSPTGAGNTIYF
>TRBV19|TRBD1|NA|TRBJ2-7
TGTGCCAGTAGTATAGGAACAGGGGGCTCATACGAGCAGTACTTC
CASSIGTGGSYEQYF
>TRBV11-2|NA|NA|TRBJ1-5
TGTGCCAGCAGCGAAACAAGGGCTCAGCCCCAGCATTTT
CASSETRAQPQHF
>TRBV5-8|NA|once|TRBJ2-2
TGTGCCAGCAGCCAAAAGTTAGCGGAGCCCACCGGGGAGCTGTTTTTT
CASSQKLAEPTGELFF
>TRBV18|NA|NA|TRBJ2-7
TGTGCCAGCTCACCACGAGGGCGCGAGCAGTACTTC
CASSPRGREQYF